A selection of T cell receptor beta chains follows, all from one sample in a study of blood T cell repertoires in COVID-19. Sequencing was performed with immunoSEQ multiplex PCR; in TCRdb, only in-frame clones are kept and a portion is missing. The sample has approximately 250,000 clones, less than 90% seen once. Material for sequencing was peripheral blood. These receptors all stem from a man aged 60 to 75 who had recovered from COVID-19. The CDR3 runs from the conserved cysteine through the conserved F or W. The D gene is left open where the match is weak. Not every row has a clone size; where given, it reads once, few, many or a size class.

clone size: once; V gene: TRBV6-5; D gene: TRBD2; CDR3 protein: CASSYSLAGLLNEQFF
clone size: few; V gene: TRBV7-5; D gene: .; CDR3 protein: CVRSPRGRGTEAFF
clone size: .; V gene: TRBV5-1; D gene: TRBD2; CDR3 protein: CASSLVGGTSEQYF
clone size: once; V gene: TRBV5-1; D gene: .; CDR3 protein: CASSLSLGVFNEQFF
clone size: .; V gene: TRBV5-4; D gene: TRBD1; CDR3 protein: CASSRDRGQETQYF
clone size: .; V gene: TRBV12-3/TRBV12-4; D gene: .; CDR3 protein: CASSFVFTGELFF
clone size: once; V gene: TRBV11-2; D gene: TRBD2; CDR3 protein: CASSLGLAGWAEQFF
clone size: .; V gene: TRBV7-2; D gene: TRBD2; CDR3 protein: CASTALLGRGEEQYF
clone size: .; V gene: TRBV30; D gene: .; CDR3 protein: CAWSVLLGGKNIQYF
clone size: .; V gene: TRBV7-8; D gene: .; CDR3 protein: CASSQDPRVGQPQHF
clone size: once; V gene: TRBV28; D gene: .; CDR3 protein: CASSLYDPRQNQETQYF
clone size: .; V gene: TRBV6-6; D gene: TRBD1; CDR3 protein: CASSPDRGGGGELFF
clone size: .; V gene: TRBV7-8; D gene: .; CDR3 protein: CASSLMDRGTDTQYF
clone size: .; V gene: TRBV30; D gene: TRBD2; CDR3 protein: CAWSATAAGDTQYF
clone size: .; V gene: TRBV5-1; D gene: .; CDR3 protein: CATAGLGNTGELFF
clone size: .; V gene: TRBV5-6; D gene: TRBD2; CDR3 protein: CASSLTSGRGPYNEQFF
clone size: once; V gene: TRBV24-1; D gene: .; CDR3 protein: CATSDRTHTGELFF
clone size: .; V gene: TRBV27; D gene: TRBD1; CDR3 protein: CASRRQGSSYEQYF
clone size: .; V gene: TRBV14; D gene: TRBD2; CDR3 protein: CASSQPHLAGVDGEQFF
clone size: .; V gene: TRBV28; D gene: TRBD2; CDR3 protein: CASIASGGASYNEQFF
clone size: .; V gene: TRBV9; D gene: .; CDR3 protein: CASSPVPSGLNEQFF
clone size: .; V gene: TRBV5-1; D gene: TRBD2; CDR3 protein: CASRVGTSGGPLRETQYF
clone size: .; V gene: TRBV7-3; D gene: .; CDR3 protein: CASSLIENTEAFF